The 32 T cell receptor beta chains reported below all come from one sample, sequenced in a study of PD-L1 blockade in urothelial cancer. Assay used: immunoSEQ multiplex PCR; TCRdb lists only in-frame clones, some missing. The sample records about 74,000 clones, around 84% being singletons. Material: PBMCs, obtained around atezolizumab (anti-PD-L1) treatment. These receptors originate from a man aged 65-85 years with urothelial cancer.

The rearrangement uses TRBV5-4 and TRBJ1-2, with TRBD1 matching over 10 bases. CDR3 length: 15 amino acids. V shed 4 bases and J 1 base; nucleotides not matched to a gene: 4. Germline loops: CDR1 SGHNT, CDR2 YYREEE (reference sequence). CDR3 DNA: TGTGCCAGCAGCAGGACAGGGGGGGGTAACTATGGCTACACCTTC. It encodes CASSRTGGGNYGYTF.

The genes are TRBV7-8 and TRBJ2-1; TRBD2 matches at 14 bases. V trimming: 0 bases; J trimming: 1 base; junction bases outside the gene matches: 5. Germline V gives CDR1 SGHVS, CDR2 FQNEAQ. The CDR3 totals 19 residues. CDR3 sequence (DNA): TGTGCCAGCAGCTTAGCGCGACTAGCGGGAGGGAGGTCCTACAATGAGCAGTTCTTC. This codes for CASSLARLAGGRSYNEQFF.

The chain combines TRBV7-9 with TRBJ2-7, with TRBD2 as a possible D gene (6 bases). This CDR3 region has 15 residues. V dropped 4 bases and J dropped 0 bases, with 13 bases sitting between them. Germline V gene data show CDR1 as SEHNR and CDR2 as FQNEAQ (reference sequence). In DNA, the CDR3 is TGTGCCAGCAGCTCCGGAGGGGCCCCCTCCTACGAGCAGTACTTC. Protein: CASSSGGAPSYEQYF.

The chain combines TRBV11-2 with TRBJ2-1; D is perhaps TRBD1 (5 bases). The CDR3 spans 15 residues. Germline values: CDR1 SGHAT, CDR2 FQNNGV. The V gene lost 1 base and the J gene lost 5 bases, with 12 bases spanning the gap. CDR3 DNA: TGTGCCAGCAGCTTAGCAGGGTTTGGCAACAATGAGCAGTTCTTC. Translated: CASSLAGFGNNEQFF.

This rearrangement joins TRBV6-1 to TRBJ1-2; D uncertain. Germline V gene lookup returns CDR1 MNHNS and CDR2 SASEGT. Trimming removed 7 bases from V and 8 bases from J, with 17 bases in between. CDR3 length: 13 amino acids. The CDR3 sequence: CASTEYLYVGYTF. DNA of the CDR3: TGTGCCAGCACCGAATATCTATATGTCGGCTACACCTTC.

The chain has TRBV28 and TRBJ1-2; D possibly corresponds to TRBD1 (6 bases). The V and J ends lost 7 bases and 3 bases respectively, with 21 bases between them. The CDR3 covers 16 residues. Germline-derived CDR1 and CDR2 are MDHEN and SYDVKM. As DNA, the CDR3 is TGTGCCAGCACTCTAAGGGGGGGGCTGGGCTACTATGGCTACACCTTC. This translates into CASTLRGGLGYYGYTF.

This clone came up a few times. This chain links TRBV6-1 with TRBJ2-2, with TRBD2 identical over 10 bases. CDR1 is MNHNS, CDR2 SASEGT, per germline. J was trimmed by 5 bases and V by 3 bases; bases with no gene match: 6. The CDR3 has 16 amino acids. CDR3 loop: CASSDTGTSDTGELFF. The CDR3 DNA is TGTGCCAGCAGTGATACCGGGACTAGCGATACCGGGGAGCTGTTTTTT.

CDR3 sequence reads: CASSQTGIEQFF. CDR3 DNA sequence: TGTGCCAGCAGCCAAACCGGGATTGAGCAGTTCTTC. The V and J genes are TRBV14 and TRBJ2-1; tentative D call: TRBD2 (5 bases). V was cut by 2 bases and J by 9 bases, with 8 bases left in between. Germline V CDR1 and CDR2: SGHDN, FVKESK. The CDR3 runs 12 residues. Looking up the rest from reference TRBV14 and TRBJ2-1 gives the full variable domain: EAGVTQFPSHSVIEKGQTVTLRCDPISGHDNLYWYRRVMGKEIKFLLHFVKESKQDESGMPNNRFLAERTGGTYSTLKVQPAELEDSGVYFCASSQTGIEQFFGPGTRLTVL.

CDR3 loop: CASSQGQLDYGYTF. As DNA, the CDR3 is TGCGCCAGCAGCCAGGGACAGCTCGACTATGGCTACACCTTC. The V and J genes are TRBV5-1 and TRBJ1-2; 7 bases line up with TRBD1. CDR3 size: 14 residues. V shed 4 bases, J shed 3 bases, and the junction held 6 bases outside the gene matches. Germline values: CDR1 SGHRS, CDR2 YFSETQ.

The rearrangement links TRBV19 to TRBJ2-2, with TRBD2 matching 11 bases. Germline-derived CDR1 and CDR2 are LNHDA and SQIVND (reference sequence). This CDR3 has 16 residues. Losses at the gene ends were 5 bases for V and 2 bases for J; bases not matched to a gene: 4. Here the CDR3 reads CASSFTSGSNTGELFF. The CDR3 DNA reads TGTGCCAGTAGTTTTACTAGCGGGAGCAACACCGGGGAGCTGTTTTTT.

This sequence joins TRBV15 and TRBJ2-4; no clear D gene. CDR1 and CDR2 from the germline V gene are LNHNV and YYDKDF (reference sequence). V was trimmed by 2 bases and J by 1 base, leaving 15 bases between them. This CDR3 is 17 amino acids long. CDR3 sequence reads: CATSRRDHSRAKNIQYF. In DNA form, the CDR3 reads TGTGCCACCAGCAGACGAGACCACTCCAGGGCCAAAAACATTCAGTACTTC.

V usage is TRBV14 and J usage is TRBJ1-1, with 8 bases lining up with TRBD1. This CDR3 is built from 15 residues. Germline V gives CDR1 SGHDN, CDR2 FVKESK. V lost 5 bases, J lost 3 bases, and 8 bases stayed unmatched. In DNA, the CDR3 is TGTGCCAGCAGCAGAAGGACAGGGCGGGACACTGAAGCTTTCTTT. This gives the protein CASSRRTGRDTEAFF.

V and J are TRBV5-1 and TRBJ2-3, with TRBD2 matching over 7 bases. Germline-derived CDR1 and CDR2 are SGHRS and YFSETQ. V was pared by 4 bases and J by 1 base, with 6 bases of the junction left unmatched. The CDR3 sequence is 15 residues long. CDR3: CASSPLAGGTDTQYF. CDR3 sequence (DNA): TGCGCCAGCAGCCCCCTCGCGGGAGGCACAGATACGCAGTATTTT. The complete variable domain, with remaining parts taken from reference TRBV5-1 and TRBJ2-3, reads KAGVTQTPRYLIKTRGQQVTLSCSPISGHRSVSWYQQTPGQGLQFLFEYFSETQRNKGNFPGRFSGRQFSNSRSEMNVSTLELGDSALYLCASSPLAGGTDTQYFGPGTRLTVL.

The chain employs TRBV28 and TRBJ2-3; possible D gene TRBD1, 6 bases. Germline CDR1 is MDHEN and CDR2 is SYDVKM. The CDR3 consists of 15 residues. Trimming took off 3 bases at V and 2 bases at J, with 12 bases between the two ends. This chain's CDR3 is CASSLGASPTDTQYF. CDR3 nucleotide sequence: TGTGCCAGCAGTTTGGGGGCCAGTCCCACAGATACGCAGTATTTT.

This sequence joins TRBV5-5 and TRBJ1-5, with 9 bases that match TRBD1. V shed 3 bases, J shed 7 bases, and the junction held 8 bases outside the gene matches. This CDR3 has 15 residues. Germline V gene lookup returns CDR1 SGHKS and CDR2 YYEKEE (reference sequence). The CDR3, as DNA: TGTGCCAGCAGCTCGACAGGGGGGTATCGGCAGCCCCAGCATTTT. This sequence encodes CASSSTGGYRQPQHF. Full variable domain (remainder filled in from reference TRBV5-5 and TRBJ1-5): DAGVTQSPTHLIKTRGQQVTLRCSPISGHKSVSWYQQVLGQGPQFIFQYYEKEERGRGNFPDRFSARQFPNYSSELNVNALLLGDSALYLCASSSTGGYRQPQHFGDGTRLSIL.

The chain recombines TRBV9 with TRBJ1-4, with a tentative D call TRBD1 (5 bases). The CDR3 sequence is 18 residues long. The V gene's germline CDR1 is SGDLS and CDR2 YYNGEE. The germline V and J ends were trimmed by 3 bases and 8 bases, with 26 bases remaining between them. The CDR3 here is CASSAGAWDYQRAEKLFF. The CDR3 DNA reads TGTGCCAGCAGCGCCGGCGCTTGGGACTACCAAAGGGCAGAAAAACTGTTTTTT.

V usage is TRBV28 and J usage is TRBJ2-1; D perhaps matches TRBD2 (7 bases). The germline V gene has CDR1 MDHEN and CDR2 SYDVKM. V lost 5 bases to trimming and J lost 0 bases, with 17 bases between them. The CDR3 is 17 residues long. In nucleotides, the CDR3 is TGTGCCAGCAGTCAGGGGTGGGAGGGGTTCTCCTACAATGAGCAGTTCTTC. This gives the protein CASSQGWEGFSYNEQFF.

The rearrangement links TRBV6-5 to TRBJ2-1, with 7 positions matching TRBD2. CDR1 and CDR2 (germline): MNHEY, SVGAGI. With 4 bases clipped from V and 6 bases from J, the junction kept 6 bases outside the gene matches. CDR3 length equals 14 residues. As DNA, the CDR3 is TGTGCCAGCAGTTGGGGGGGAGGAGTCAATGAGCAGTTCTTC. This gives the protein CASSWGGGVNEQFF.

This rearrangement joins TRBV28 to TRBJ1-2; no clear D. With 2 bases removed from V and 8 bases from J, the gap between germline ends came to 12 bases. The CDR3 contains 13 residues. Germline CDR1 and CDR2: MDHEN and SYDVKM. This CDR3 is CASSLTGGRGYTF. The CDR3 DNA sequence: TGTGCCAGCAGTTTAACTGGAGGAAGGGGCTACACCTTC.

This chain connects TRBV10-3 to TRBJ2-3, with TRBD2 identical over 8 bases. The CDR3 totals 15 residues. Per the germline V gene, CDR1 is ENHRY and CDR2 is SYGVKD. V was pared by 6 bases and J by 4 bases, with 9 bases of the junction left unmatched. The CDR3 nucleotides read TGTGCCATCAGACCGGGACTAGTGTTCCCAGATACGCAGTATTTT. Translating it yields CAIRPGLVFPDTQYF.

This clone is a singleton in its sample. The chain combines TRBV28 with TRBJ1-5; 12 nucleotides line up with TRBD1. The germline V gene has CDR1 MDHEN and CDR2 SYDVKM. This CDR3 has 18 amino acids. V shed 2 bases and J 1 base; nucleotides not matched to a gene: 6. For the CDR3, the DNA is TGTGCCAGCAGTTTAGGAGGGGACAGGGGGCTGAGCAATCAGCCCCAGCATTTT. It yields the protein CASSLGGDRGLSNQPQHF.

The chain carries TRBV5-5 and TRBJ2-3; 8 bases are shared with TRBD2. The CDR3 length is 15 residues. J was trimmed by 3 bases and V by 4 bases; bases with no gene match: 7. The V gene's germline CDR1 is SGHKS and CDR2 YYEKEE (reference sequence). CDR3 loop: CASSLGTRGTDTQYF. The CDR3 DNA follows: TGTGCCAGCAGCCTCGGGACTAGGGGGACAGATACGCAGTATTTT.

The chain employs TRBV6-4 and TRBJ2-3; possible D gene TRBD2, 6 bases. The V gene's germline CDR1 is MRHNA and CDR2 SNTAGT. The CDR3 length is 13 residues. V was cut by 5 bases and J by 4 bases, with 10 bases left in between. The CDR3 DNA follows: TGTGCCAGCAGTAACCGGGACTCAGATACGCAGTATTTT. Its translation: CASSNRDSDTQYF.

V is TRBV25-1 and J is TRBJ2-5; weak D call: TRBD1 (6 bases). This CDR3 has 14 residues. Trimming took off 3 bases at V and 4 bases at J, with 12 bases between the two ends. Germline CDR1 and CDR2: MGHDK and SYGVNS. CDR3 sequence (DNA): TGTGCCAGCAGTGAGACAGGTTACACAGAGACCCAGTACTTC. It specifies CASSETGYTETQYF.

CDR3 sequence (DNA): TGTGCCAGCAGCTCGTCCCGGGACACCGTCTCCTACGAGCAGTACTTC. Amino acids: CASSSSRDTVSYEQYF. The V gene is TRBV7-2, the J gene TRBJ2-7; D is perhaps TRBD1 (6 bases). This CDR3 comprises 16 residues. The V end was cut by 4 bases, the J end by 0 bases, with 16 bases between. The germline V gene has CDR1 SGHTA and CDR2 FQGNSA.

The CDR3 here is CAWSASGGNTIYF. The CDR3, as DNA: TGTGCCTGGTCGGCTTCAGGCGGAAACACCATATATTTT. The chain joins TRBV30 to TRBJ1-3; D call uncertain. Trimming stripped 5 bases from V and 4 bases from J, with 12 bases between. Per the germline V gene, CDR1 is GTSNPN and CDR2 is SVGIG (reference sequence). The CDR3 length is 13 residues.

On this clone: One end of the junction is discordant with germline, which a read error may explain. For the CDR3, the DNA is TGTGCCAGCAGCTTAGACCCCATGAACACCAGGGAGCTGTTTTTT. It is translated as CASSLDPMNTRELFF. The rearrangement joins TRBV7-8 to TRBJ2-2; D gene unclear. This CDR3 contains 15 residues. Germline V CDR1 and CDR2: SGHVS, FQNEAQ.

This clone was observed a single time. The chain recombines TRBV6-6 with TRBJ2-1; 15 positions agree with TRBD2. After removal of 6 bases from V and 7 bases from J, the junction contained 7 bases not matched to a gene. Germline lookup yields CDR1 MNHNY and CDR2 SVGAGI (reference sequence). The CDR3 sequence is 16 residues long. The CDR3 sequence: CASSPGLAGGLNEQFF. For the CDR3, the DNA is TGTGCCAGCAGCCCGGGACTAGCGGGAGGTTTAAATGAGCAGTTCTTC.

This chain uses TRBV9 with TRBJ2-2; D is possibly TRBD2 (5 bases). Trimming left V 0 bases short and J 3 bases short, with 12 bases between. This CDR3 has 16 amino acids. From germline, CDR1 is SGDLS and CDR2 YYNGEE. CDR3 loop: CASSVDPGSDTGELFF. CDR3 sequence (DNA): TGTGCCAGCAGCGTAGATCCGGGGTCGGACACCGGGGAGCTGTTTTTT.

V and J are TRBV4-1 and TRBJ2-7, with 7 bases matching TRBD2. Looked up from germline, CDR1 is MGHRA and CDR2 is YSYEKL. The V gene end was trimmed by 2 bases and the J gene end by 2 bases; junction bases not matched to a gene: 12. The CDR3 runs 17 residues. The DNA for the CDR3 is TGCGCCAGCAGCCAACCCCCAGCGGGACTGAAAGCCTACGAGCAGTACTTC. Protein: CASSQPPAGLKAYEQYF.

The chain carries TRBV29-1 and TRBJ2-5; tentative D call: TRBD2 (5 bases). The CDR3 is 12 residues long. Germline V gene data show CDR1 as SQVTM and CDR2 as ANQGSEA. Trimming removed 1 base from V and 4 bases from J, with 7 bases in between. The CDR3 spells CSVEVGRETQYF. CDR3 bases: TGCAGCGTTGAAGTAGGGAGAGAGACCCAGTACTTC.

CDR3 bases: TGTGCCAGCAGCGTCACTAGCGGGATGGGGTACAATGAGCAGTTCTTC. It yields the protein CASSVTSGMGYNEQFF. The chain has TRBV9 and TRBJ2-1; 10 nucleotides line up with TRBD2. Germline trimming cut 2 bases from V and 4 bases from J; bases unmatched to any gene: 6. The CDR3 runs 16 residues. Germline-derived CDR1 and CDR2 are SGDLS and YYNGEE.